This entry concerns a single T cell receptor beta chain. Its antigen is unknown. Treatment here: roughly 10-day PBMC culture with coronavirus spike peptide pools or control peptides (ViraFEST assay). PBMCs were cultured at over 1.5 million per well with approximately 10 IU/ml IL-2 and about 10 ug/ml peptide pools. The ends were cut back, 2 bases at V and 7 bases at J, with 15 bases in the middle. The CDR3 is 15 residues long. Germline CDR1 is MNHEY and CDR2 is SMNVEV (reference sequence). With the Oncomine TCR Beta short-read assay, DNA from cultured CD4+ T cells was sequenced. Investigators isolated genomic DNA from cultured CD4+ T cells. In TCRdb, the PCR reads were re-called with MiXCR into one record per CDR3 protein. The table records some 13,000 distinct CDR3 sequences, around 75% of them present only once. The data originate from a study of vaccination and CD4 T cells after COVID-19.

This TCR came from a human donor who had recovered from COVID-19. Sequencing was done on a sample of CD4+ T cells from blood, cultured in vitro. The chain employs TRBV27 and TRBJ2-1; tentatively, D is TRBD2 (6 bases). This CDR3 is CASSLGTHKGNEQFF. CDR3 nucleotide sequence: TGTGCCAGCAGTTTAGGGACTCACAAGGGGAATGAGCAGTTCTTC.